The 10 T cell receptor beta chains presented below share a single source sample, sequenced in a study of T cell responses to AZD1222 COVID-19 vaccine. Here immunoSEQ multiplex PCR was the method, and the copy in TCRdb shows in-frame clones only, minus some. The repertoire holds 100,000 or so clones, roughly 90% seen once, with over 3.5% in the top ten. Material: peripheral blood, obtained on day 0 of AZD1222 vaccination. These receptors all stem from an adult in good health.

V and J are TRBV7-2 and TRBJ1-5, with 7 bases fitting TRBD1. The J segment lost 3 bases and the V segment lost 4 bases, leaving 6 bases of the junction unmatched. Germline V gene lookup returns CDR1 SGHTA and CDR2 FQGNSA. The CDR3 has 15 residues. CDR3 in amino acids: CASSSWGQFNQPQHF. DNA of the CDR3: TGTGCCAGCAGCTCTTGGGGACAGTTCAATCAGCCCCAGCATTTT. Looking up the rest from reference TRBV7-2 and TRBJ1-5 gives the full variable domain: GAGVSQSPSNKVTEKGKDVELRCDPISGHTALYWYRQSLGQGLEFLIYFQGNSAPDKSGLPSDRFSAERTGGSVSTLTIQRTQQEDSAVYLCASSSWGQFNQPQHFGDGTRLSIL.

The gene calls are TRBV6-2 or TRBV6-3 and TRBJ2-7; 11 bases line up with TRBD1. After removal of 0 bases from V and 6 bases from J, the junction contained 7 bases not matched to a gene. Germline CDR1 reads MNHEY; CDR2 reads SVGEGT. The CDR3 covers 16 residues. The CDR3: CASSYSKGQGASEQYF. The CDR3 bases are TGTGCCAGCAGTTACTCGAAAGGACAGGGGGCCTCCGAGCAGTACTTC.

The CDR3 region has the DNA TGTGCCAGCAGCTTAGGGCGACACCGTTCCTCACCCCTCCACTTT. Amino acids: CASSLGRHRSSPLHF. The chain recombines TRBV11-2 with TRBJ1-6; D gene unclear. The germline V gene encodes CDR1 SGHAT and CDR2 FQNNGV. CDR3 length: 15 amino acids. Trimming cost V 1 base and J 10 bases, with 14 bases left between them.

This clone was counted once. The chain has TRBV30 and TRBJ2-7; 13 positions agree with TRBD2. Germline loops: CDR1 GTSNPN, CDR2 SVGIG (reference sequence). The V and J ends lost 7 bases and 0 bases, in that order; junction bases with no gene match: 9. This CDR3 contains 16 residues. This CDR3 reads CAFDLGLAGASYEQYF. DNA for the CDR3: TGTGCCTTTGACCTTGGACTAGCGGGGGCCTCCTACGAGCAGTACTTC. Together with reference TRBV30 and TRBJ2-7, the CDR3 gives the full variable domain: SQTIHQWPATLVQPVGSPLSLECTVEGTSNPNLYWYRQAAGRGLQLLFYSVGIGQISSEVPQNLSASRPQDRQFILSSKKLLLSDSGFYLCAFDLGLAGASYEQYFGPGTRLTVT.

The chain's CDR3 is CASSVSTVTSYNEQFF. The CDR3 nucleotides are TGTGCCAGCAGCGTATCAACCGTAACCTCCTACAATGAGCAGTTCTTC. V usage is TRBV9 and J usage is TRBJ2-1, with D uncertain. The germline gives CDR1 SGDLS, CDR2 YYNGEE. The CDR3 loop spans 16 amino acids. V was pared by 1 base and J by 0 bases, with 11 bases between. Based on the CDR3 plus reference TRBV9 and TRBJ2-1, the full variable domain is DSGVTQTPKHLITATGQRVTLRCSPRSGDLSVYWYQQSLDQGLQFLIQYYNGEERAKGNILERFSAQQFPDLHSELNLSSLELGDSALYFCASSVSTVTSYNEQFFGPGTRLTVL.

The rearrangement uses TRBV7-6 and TRBJ2-7; TRBD1 matches 11 bases. This CDR3 region has 14 residues. The trim removed 5 bases at V and 4 bases at J, leaving 4 bases unmatched. Germline loops: CDR1 SGHVS, CDR2 FNYEAQ. CDR3 bases: TGTGCCAGCAGCGCTGGGACAGGGGGTTACGAGCAGTACTTC. Protein sequence: CASSAGTGGYEQYF.

About this clone itself: Other nucleotide sequences from this sample produce the same CDR3. The V call is TRBV11-2, the J call TRBJ2-1, with D hard to call. Germline CDR1 reads SGHAT; CDR2 reads FQNNGV. The germline V and J ends were trimmed by 1 base and 7 bases, with 5 bases remaining between them. This CDR3 has 12 residues. CDR3 in DNA: TGTGCCAGCAGCTTAGGGTCGAATGAGCAGTTCTTC. The encoded protein is CASSLGSNEQFF.

V is TRBV15 and J is TRBJ2-1, with D hard to call. The germline CDR1 and CDR2 sequences are LNHNV and YYDKDF (reference sequence). This CDR3 comprises 13 residues. The germline V and J ends were trimmed by 5 bases and 5 bases, with 10 bases remaining between them. This CDR3 is CATSARINNEQFF. As DNA, the CDR3 is TGTGCCACCAGCGCCCGTATCAACAATGAGCAGTTCTTC.

The gene calls are TRBV7-2 and TRBJ1-2, with D unclear. The CDR3 contains 19 residues. Germline V gene data show CDR1 as SGHTA and CDR2 as FQGNSA. Between the trimmed V and J ends, which lost 4 bases and 1 base, there was a span of 25 bases. CDR3 sequence: CASSSEQLLGRPSNYGYTF. The CDR3, as DNA: TGTGCCAGCAGCTCAGAACAGCTCCTCGGTCGTCCGAGTAACTATGGCTACACCTTC.

The V gene is TRBV11-3, the J gene TRBJ2-7, with D unclear. The CDR3 loop spans 13 amino acids. CDR1 SGHNT and CDR2 YENEEA come from the germline V gene. The V gene lost 3 bases and the J gene lost 7 bases, with 13 bases spanning the gap. DNA of the CDR3: TGTGCCAGCAGCTTGGCACCGCTCGGGGAGCAGTACTTC. Residues: CASSLAPLGEQYF. The whole variable domain, filled in from reference TRBV11-3 and TRBJ2-7, reads EAGVVQSPRYKIIEKKQPVAFWCNPISGHNTLYWYLQNLGQGPELLIRYENEEAVDDSQLPKDRFSAERLKGVDSTLKIQPAELGDSAVYLCASSLAPLGEQYFGPGTRLTVT.